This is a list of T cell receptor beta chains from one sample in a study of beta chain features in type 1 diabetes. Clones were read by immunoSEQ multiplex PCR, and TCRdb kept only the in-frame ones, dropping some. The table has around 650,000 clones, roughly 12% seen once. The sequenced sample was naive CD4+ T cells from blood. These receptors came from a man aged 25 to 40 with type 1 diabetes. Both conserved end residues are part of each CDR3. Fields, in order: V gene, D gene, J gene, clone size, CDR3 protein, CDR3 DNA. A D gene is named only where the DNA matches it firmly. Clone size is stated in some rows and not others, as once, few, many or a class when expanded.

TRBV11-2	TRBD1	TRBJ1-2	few	CASSLGTAINYGYTF	TGTGCCAGCAGCCTAGGGACAGCAATAAACTATGGCTACACCTTC
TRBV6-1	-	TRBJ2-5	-	CASSIGGGRETQYF	TGTGCCAGCAGTATCGGGGGAGGTAGAGAGACCCAGTACTTC
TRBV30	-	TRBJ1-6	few	CAWSVVSGMSSYNSPLHF	TGTGCCTGGAGTGTAGTTTCAGGGATGAGCTCCTATAATTCACCCCTCCACTTT
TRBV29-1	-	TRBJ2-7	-	CSAAQRLSYEQYF	TGCAGCGCTGCACAGCGGCTTTCCTACGAGCAGTACTTC
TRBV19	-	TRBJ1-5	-	CASSMYGADSNQPQHF	TGTGCCAGTAGTATGTACGGCGCGGATAGCAATCAGCCCCAGCATTTT
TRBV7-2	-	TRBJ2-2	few	CASSHKQAGELFF	TGTGCCAGCAGCCATAAACAGGCCGGGGAGCTGTTTTTT
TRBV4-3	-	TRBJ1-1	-	CASSPQLGMDTEAFF	TGCGCCAGCAGCCCCCAGTTGGGGATGGACACTGAAGCTTTCTTT
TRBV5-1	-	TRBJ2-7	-	CASGTQGEGEQYF	TGCGCCAGCGGAACCCAAGGGGAAGGTGAGCAGTACTTC
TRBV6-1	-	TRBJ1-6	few	CASSEALPGNSPLHF	TGTGCCAGCAGTGAAGCGCTTCCAGGGAATTCACCCCTCCACTTT
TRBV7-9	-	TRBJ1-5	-	CASSITDQPQHF	TGTGCCAGCAGCATAACGGATCAGCCCCAGCATTTT
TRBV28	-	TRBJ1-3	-	CASTATVTGNTIYF	TGTGCCAGCACCGCGACAGTTACTGGAAACACCATATATTTT
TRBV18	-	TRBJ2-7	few	CASSRGELSYEQYF	TGTGCCAGCTCTCGTGGTGAATTATCCTACGAGCAGTACTTC
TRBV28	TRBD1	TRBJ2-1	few	CASGTEYYNEQFF	TGTGCCAGCGGGACAGAATATTACAATGAGCAGTTCTTC
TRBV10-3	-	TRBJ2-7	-	CAIRDREGTYEQYF	TGTGCCATCAGAGACAGGGAGGGGACCTACGAGCAGTACTTC
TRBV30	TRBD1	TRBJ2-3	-	CAWSDTGGDTQYF	TGTGCCTGGAGTGACACAGGGGGGGATACGCAGTATTTT
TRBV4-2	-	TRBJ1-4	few	CASSNGVTNEKLFF	TGTGCCAGTTCTAACGGGGTAACAAATGAAAAACTGTTTTTT
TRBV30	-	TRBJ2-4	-	CAWMEGTRLAKNIQYF	TGTGCCTGGATGGAGGGGACGAGACTAGCCAAAAACATTCAGTACTTC
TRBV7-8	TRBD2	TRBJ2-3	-	CASSLDRGGASDTQYF	TGTGCCAGCAGCTTAGACCGGGGGGGCGCCTCAGATACGCAGTATTTT
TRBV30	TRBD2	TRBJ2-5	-	CARRGTSGAETQYF	TGTGCCCGACGTGGGACTAGCGGGGCCGAGACCCAGTACTTC
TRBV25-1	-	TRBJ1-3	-	CASTWNSGNTIYF	TGTGCCAGCACCTGGAACTCTGGAAACACCATATATTTT
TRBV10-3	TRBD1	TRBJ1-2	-	CAISEWTGVDYGYTF	TGTGCCATCAGTGAATGGACAGGGGTTGACTATGGCTACACCTTC
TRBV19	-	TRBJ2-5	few	CASSIATGPGISYF	TGTGCCAGTAGTATTGCGACAGGCCCAGGGATCTCTTACTTC
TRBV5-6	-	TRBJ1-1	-	CASSNMNTEAFF	TGTGCCAGCAGCAATATGAACACTGAAGCTTTCTTT
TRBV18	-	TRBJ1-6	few	CASSPGGRDSPLHF	TGTGCCAGCTCACCAGGGGGCAGGGACTCACCCCTCCACTTT
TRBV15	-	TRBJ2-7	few	CATSRGGPYEQYF	TGTGCCACCAGCAGAGGGGGGCCCTACGAGCAGTACTTC
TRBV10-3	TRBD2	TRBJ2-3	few	CAIRGTSGGQDTQYF	TGTGCCATCAGAGGGACTAGCGGGGGCCAAGATACGCAGTATTTT
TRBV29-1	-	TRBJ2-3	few	CSYLGGGTLSTDTQYF	TGCAGCTACCTAGGGGGCGGGACCCTAAGCACAGATACGCAGTATTTT
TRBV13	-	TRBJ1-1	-	CASSFINVNTEAFF	TGTGCCAGCAGCTTTATAAATGTGAACACTGAAGCTTTCTTT
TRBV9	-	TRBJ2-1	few	CASSVGAETSANEQFF	TGTGCCAGCAGCGTAGGGGCTGAGACTAGTGCCAATGAGCAGTTCTTC
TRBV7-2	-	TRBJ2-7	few	CASSLRQGNAYEQYF	TGTGCCAGCAGCCTGCGCCAGGGGAACGCCTACGAGCAGTACTTC
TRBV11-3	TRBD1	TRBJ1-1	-	CASAPGGLAEAFF	TGTGCCAGCGCCCCAGGGGGTCTGGCTGAAGCTTTCTTT